These 28 T cell receptor beta chains originate from one sample sequenced in a study of blood T cell repertoires in COVID-19. The data were produced by immunoSEQ multiplex PCR, yet TCRdb's version contains in-frame clones alone and is incomplete. The table has about 170,000 clones, 84% seen once; the top ten hold less than 3%. Sample: peripheral blood. The receptor set was obtained from a woman of 80 years or more with COVID-19, enrolled during active disease.

The rearrangement uses TRBV10-1 and TRBJ2-7; D is unresolved. V gave up 3 bases and J gave up 2 bases, with 2 bases separating them. The CDR3 has 11 amino acids. Germline V gene sequence: CDR1 WNHNN, CDR2 SYGVQD (reference sequence). The DNA for the CDR3 is TGCGCCAGCAGTGATACCTACGAGCAGTACTTC. Translated, it gives CASSDTYEQYF.

The chain combines TRBV28 with TRBJ1-4; D is uncertain. CDR1 is MDHEN, CDR2 SYDVKM, per germline. This CDR3 spans 12 amino acids. V lost 9 bases and J lost 4, with 9 bases in between. The CDR3 DNA is TGTGCCAGTGGTACGGGTAATGAAAAACTGTTTTTT. Protein product: CASGTGNEKLFF. Complete variable domain (other parts from reference TRBV28 and TRBJ1-4): DVKVTQSSRYLVKRTGEKVFLECVQDMDHENMFWYRQDPGLGLRLIYFSYDVKMKEKGDIPEGYSVSREKKERFSLILESASTNQTSMYLCASGTGNEKLFFGSGTQLSVL.

The V gene is TRBV27, the J gene TRBJ2-5; D may be TRBD2 (6 bases). This CDR3 contains 16 residues. V lost 5 bases and J 5 bases, leaving 21 bases between the germline ends. Germline V CDR1 and CDR2: MNHEY, SMNVEV (reference sequence). The CDR3 is CASSPLSGDRRETQYF. The DNA for the CDR3 is TGTGCCAGCAGTCCCTTATCGGGGGACCGGCGGGAGACCCAGTACTTC.

Points on this clone: At one end the junction does not follow the germline gene, possibly because of a read error. The chain combines TRBV7-7 with TRBJ2-2, with D possibly being TRBD2 (5 bases). The CDR3 extends over 16 amino acids. From germline, CDR1 is SSHAT and CDR2 FNYEAQ (reference sequence). CDR3 coding DNA: TGTGCTAGCAGCTTAGGGCCCGGGAAGAACACCGGGGAGCTGTTTTTT. This gives the protein CASSLGPGKNTGELFF.

This clone was detected only a few times. This chain links TRBV7-9 with TRBJ1-2, with TRBD1 identical over 8 bases. CDR1 and CDR2 from the germline V gene are SEHNR and FQNEAQ (reference sequence). Germline trimming cut 10 bases from V and 4 bases from J; bases unmatched to any gene: 8. The CDR3 spans 13 residues. The CDR3 loop is CAIETGALYGYTF. For the CDR3, the DNA is TGTGCCATCGAGACAGGGGCACTCTATGGCTACACCTTC.

This sequence joins TRBV30 and TRBJ2-5; tentative D call: TRBD1 (6 bases). Germline V gene data show CDR1 as GTSNPN and CDR2 as SVGIG (reference sequence). This CDR3 spans 13 amino acids. Trimming removed 2 bases from V and 4 bases from J, with 11 bases in between. The CDR3 DNA sequence: TGTGCCTGGAGTCAGGGGTTGCGAGAGACCCAGTACTTC. Its translation: CAWSQGLRETQYF. The entire variable domain, with the rest obtained from reference TRBV30 and TRBJ2-5, is as follows: SQTIHQWPATLVQPVGSPLSLECTVEGTSNPNLYWYRQAAGRGLQLLFYSVGIGQISSEVPQNLSASRPQDRQFILSSKKLLLSDSGFYLCAWSQGLRETQYFGPGTRLLVL.

The chain links TRBV9 to TRBJ1-6; 7 positions match TRBD1. CDR1 is SGDLS and CDR2 is YYNGEE in the germline V gene. Germline trimming cut 4 bases from V and 9 bases from J; bases unmatched to any gene: 16. The CDR3 is 17 residues long. The CDR3 bases are TGTGCCAGCAGCCTCTTTTGGGAGGAGAGACAGGGTTCACCCCTCCACTTT. It yields the protein CASSLFWEERQGSPLHF.

The CDR3 nucleotides are TGTGCCAGCAGTTTAGTCGGACAGGGGCACCACGAGCAGTACTTC. Translated, it gives CASSLVGQGHHEQYF. J is TRBJ2-7 and V is TRBV27, with 9 bases that match TRBD1. Germline V CDR1 and CDR2: MNHEY, SMNVEV (reference sequence). The ends lost 2 bases at V and 5 bases at J; junction bases unmatched: 7. This CDR3 comprises 15 residues.

The chain recombines TRBV3-1 (or the pseudogene TRBV3-2) with TRBJ1-1; 10 nucleotides align to TRBD1. CDR1 is LGHDT, CDR2 YNNKEL, per germline (reference sequence). The CDR3 has 15 residues. The ends lost 2 bases at V and 6 bases at J; junction bases unmatched: 6. The CDR3 reads CASSQIPGQGSEAFF. The CDR3 DNA reads as TGTGCCAGCAGCCAAATACCGGGACAGGGGTCTGAAGCTTTCTTT.

The chain joins TRBV5-1 to TRBJ2-7; 10 bases are shared with TRBD2. CDR3 size: 13 residues. The V and J ends lost 4 bases and 9 bases, in that order; junction bases with no gene match: 7. Germline CDR1 SGHRS, CDR2 YFSETQ. The CDR3 loop is CASSPSSGGGQYF. Here the CDR3 DNA reads TGCGCCAGCAGCCCTTCTAGCGGGGGAGGGCAGTACTTC.

The chain links TRBV27 to TRBJ2-7, with D possibly being TRBD2 (7 bases). This CDR3 contains 13 residues. Per germline, CDR1 MNHEY and CDR2 SMNVEV (reference sequence). The V gene lost 0 bases and the J gene lost 6 bases, with 9 bases spanning the gap. CDR3 sequence: CASSLSGGAEQYF. In DNA form, the CDR3 reads TGTGCCAGCAGTTTATCTGGGGGGGCCGAGCAGTACTTC.

CDR3 coding DNA: TGTGCCAGCAGTTACTCGTTGGGGCCTCTAAACACCGGGGAGCTGTTTTTT. Translating it yields CASSYSLGPLNTGELFF. The gene calls are TRBV6-2 or TRBV6-3 and TRBJ2-2; D possibly corresponds to TRBD1 (5 bases). Germline V gene sequence: CDR1 MNHEY, CDR2 SVGEGT. There are 17 residues in the CDR3. The ends were cut back, 0 bases at V and 2 bases at J, with 13 bases in the middle.

Note on this clone: The junction does not match germline at one end; this may be a read error. In DNA form, the CDR3 reads TGTGCCACCAGCAGAGGGGGACTAGCGGCAGAGGCCCAGTACTTC. Encoded protein: CATSRGGLAAEAQYF. The chain employs TRBV15 and TRBJ2-5; the match to TRBD2 covers 11 bases. Germline V lookup: CDR1 LNHNV, CDR2 YYDKDF (reference sequence). CDR3 length equals 15 residues.

This clone was seen more than once but under ten times. The chain links TRBV4-1 to TRBJ2-2; 10 bases fit TRBD2. Trimming cost V 4 bases and J 4 bases; bases outside gene matches: 6. Germline V lookup: CDR1 MGHRA, CDR2 YSYEKL. The CDR3 has 16 amino acids. Here the CDR3 DNA reads TGCGCCAGCAGCCCACTAGCGGGGACTCCCACCGGGGAGCTGTTTTTT. It translates to CASSPLAGTPTGELFF.

This sequence joins TRBV5-8 and TRBJ2-5; no definite D call. Germline V gene lookup returns CDR1 SGHTS and CDR2 YDEGEE. There are 13 residues in the CDR3. The V gene lost 0 bases and the J gene lost 7 bases, with 10 bases spanning the gap. CDR3 sequence: CASSLAGGGTQYF. The CDR3 DNA reads TGTGCCAGCAGCTTGGCCGGCGGCGGGACCCAGTACTTC.

V usage is TRBV14 and J usage is TRBJ1-1; TRBD1 might be the D (5 bases). V shed 5 bases and J shed 1 base, with 14 bases lying between them. This CDR3 has 15 residues. Germline CDR1 SGHDN, CDR2 FVKESK. CDR3: CASSKWTLRNTEAFF. CDR3 DNA sequence: TGTGCCAGCAGCAAATGGACACTCCGGAACACTGAAGCTTTCTTT.

The J gene is TRBJ1-1, the V gene TRBV3-1 (or the pseudogene TRBV3-2), with a possible D match to TRBD1 (5 bases). Germline loops: CDR1 LGHDT, CDR2 YNNKEL (reference sequence). The CDR3 is 13 residues long. V dropped 0 bases and J dropped 7 bases, with 9 bases sitting between them. The CDR3 nucleotides read TGTGCCAGCAGCCAAGATAGCAGGGATGAAGCTTTCTTT. It encodes CASSQDSRDEAFF.

Only a few counts were recorded for this clone. The chain couples TRBV27 to TRBJ2-7; 8 bases align to TRBD2. Looked up from germline, CDR1 is MNHEY and CDR2 is SMNVEV (reference sequence). This CDR3 is 15 amino acids long. The V segment lost 0 bases and the J segment 4 bases; nucleotides outside the gene matches: 5. The CDR3 DNA reads as TGTGCCAGCAGTTTATCGTTTCGGGAGGGGTACGAGCAGTACTTC. It specifies CASSLSFREGYEQYF.

This clone was seen just once. The chain carries TRBV21-1 and TRBJ2-7; the D call TRBD1 from the table was never checked on the DNA. TRBV21-1 is given as a pseudogene. There are 14 residues in the CDR3. Here the CDR3 reads CASSKSPDTDEQYF. Written as DNA, the CDR3 is TGTGCCAGCAGCAAAAGCCCTGACACGGACGAGCAGTACTTC.

This clone has more than one count but fewer than ten. V gene TRBV10-3 combines with J gene TRBJ1-2; 12 nucleotides align to TRBD1. J gave up 8 bases and V 2 bases, and 6 bases lay outside the gene matches. The germline CDR1 and CDR2 sequences are ENHRY and SYGVKD. The CDR3 runs to 15 residues. In DNA form, the CDR3 reads TGTGCCATCAGTGAGCCGGGACAGGGGGCAAGGGGCTACACCTTC. It translates to CAISEPGQGARGYTF.

The table lists this clone with a few counts. Distinct nucleotide sequences in the sample also encode this CDR3. The chain links TRBV2 to TRBJ1-5; 7 nucleotides line up with TRBD1. Germline V gene lookup returns CDR1 SNHLY and CDR2 FYNNEI. CDR3 length: 13 amino acids. Germline trimming cut 4 bases from V and 5 bases from J; bases unmatched to any gene: 2. The CDR3 DNA is TGTGCCAGCAGTGGGCAGGGGGATCAGCCCCAGCATTTT. Protein product: CASSGQGDQPQHF. The full variable domain, its missing parts supplied by reference TRBV2 and TRBJ1-5, is EPEVTQTPSHQVTQMGQEVILRCVPISNHLYFYWYRQILGQKVEFLVSFYNNEISEKSEIFDDQFSVERPDGSNFTLKIRSTKLEDSAMYFCASSGQGDQPQHFGDGTRLSIL.

The chain combines TRBV7-2 with TRBJ2-3; TRBD2 matches at 11 bases. The germline V gene encodes CDR1 SGHTA and CDR2 FQGNSA. Trimming cost V 5 bases and J 0 bases; bases outside gene matches: 4. The CDR3 loop spans 16 amino acids. Here the CDR3 DNA reads TGTGCCAGCAGCGTTAGCGGGGGGGTTAGCACAGATACGCAGTATTTT. Translation gives CASSVSGGVSTDTQYF.

V usage is TRBV2 and J usage is TRBJ1-4, with 10 bases aligning to TRBD1. V shed 6 bases and J 11 bases; nucleotides not matched to a gene: 9. Germline CDR1 reads SNHLY; CDR2 reads FYNNEI. The length of the CDR3 is 14 residues. In nucleotides, the CDR3 is TGTGCCAGCAGGCCAAGGGACAGGGGAGACAAACTGTTTTTT. Amino acid sequence: CASRPRDRGDKLFF.

The chain combines TRBV12-3 or TRBV12-4 with TRBJ2-1, with 7 bases aligning to TRBD2. This CDR3 spans 13 amino acids. The V gene end was trimmed by 6 bases and the J gene end by 9 bases; junction bases not matched to a gene: 8. The chain's CDR3 is CASRSGTNGEQFF. The CDR3 nucleotides read TGTGCCAGCAGATCCGGGACTAACGGTGAGCAGTTCTTC.

This clone showed up just once. The gene calls are TRBV21-1 and TRBJ1-5; the table's TRBD1 call for D was not verified on the DNA. TRBV21-1 is listed as a pseudogene. This CDR3 comprises 17 residues. In DNA form, the CDR3 reads TGTGCCAACTACCTCGACGGACAGGGGGCGAGCAATCAGCCCCAGCATTTT. Its protein is CANYLDGQGASNQPQHF.

This clone was detected a few times. The CDR3 bases are TGTGCCAGCAGCAAAGCAGGGGTTTGGACAGGGGTTCAGCCCCAGCATTTT. It specifies CASSKAGVWTGVQPQHF. V gene TRBV21-1 combines with J gene TRBJ1-5; the D call TRBD1 from the table was never checked on the DNA. TRBV21-1 is an annotated pseudogene. This CDR3 region has 17 residues.

The J gene is TRBJ1-1, the V gene TRBV12-3 or TRBV12-4, with D maybe TRBD1 (5 bases). CDR3 length equals 13 residues. With 2 bases removed from V and 3 bases from J, the gap between germline ends came to 7 bases. As DNA, the CDR3 is TGTGCCAGCAGTTTAACAGGTTACACTGAAGCTTTCTTT. Amino acids: CASSLTGYTEAFF.

This sequence joins TRBV19 and TRBJ1-2; tentative D call: TRBD1 (5 bases). Per the germline V gene, CDR1 is LNHDA and CDR2 is SQIVND (reference sequence). V was cut by 6 bases and J by 4 bases, with 12 bases left in between. CDR3 length equals 13 residues. The chain's CDR3 is CASRDINTYGYTF. Written as DNA, the CDR3 is TGTGCCAGTAGGGACATAAACACCTATGGCTACACCTTC.